Shown below are 8 T cell receptor beta chains from a single sample sequenced in a study of cytomegalovirus exposure and HLA in healthy donors. It was with 60 Vbeta and 13 Jbeta primers that the PCR ran. Assay: immunoSEQ multiplex PCR; the TCRdb copy retains only in-frame clones and omits some. The top ten hold about an eighth of the sample, which has 150,000 to 200,000 clones, 80% seen once. Sample: PBMCs. The receptors come from a woman aged 35 to 49 in good health and CMV-seronegative.

This sequence joins TRBV28 and TRBJ1-4, with D tentatively TRBD1 (5 bases). Per germline, CDR1 MDHEN and CDR2 SYDVKM. Trimming cost V 9 bases and J 4 bases, with 18 bases left between them. The CDR3 has 15 amino acids. The CDR3 reads CASDESGGGNEKLFF. The CDR3 nucleotides read TGTGCCAGTGACGAATCCGGGGGGGGTAATGAAAAACTGTTTTTT.

The rearrangement uses TRBV7-8 and TRBJ2-5, with D tentatively TRBD1 (5 bases). Trimming stripped 1 base from V and 2 bases from J, with 5 bases between. The CDR3 extends over 13 amino acids. Germline V lookup: CDR1 SGHVS, CDR2 FQNEAQ. CDR3 sequence (DNA): TGTGCCAGCAGCTTAGGACAGCAAGAGACCCAGTACTTC. It yields the protein CASSLGQQETQYF.

This chain uses TRBV7-2 with TRBJ2-1, with a possible D match to TRBD2 (6 bases). The CDR3 has 16 amino acids. CDR1 is SGHTA and CDR2 is FQGNSA in the germline V gene. Trimming pared 5 bases from V and 2 bases from J, leaving 16 bases between. This CDR3 reads CASSLTRSNPYNEQFF. CDR3 coding DNA: TGTGCCAGCAGCCTGACTAGATCAAACCCCTACAATGAGCAGTTCTTC.

The chain carries TRBV5-5 and TRBJ2-7; D is unclear. Between the trimmed V and J ends, which lost 0 bases and 4 bases, there was a span of 11 bases. This CDR3 has 14 amino acids. Germline V CDR1 and CDR2: SGHKS, YYEKEE (reference sequence). Here the CDR3 reads CASSLGSDSYEQYF. The CDR3 DNA reads as TGTGCCAGCAGCTTGGGGTCAGACTCTTACGAGCAGTACTTC. Full variable domain (outside the CDR3, taken from reference TRBV5-5 and TRBJ2-7): DAGVTQSPTHLIKTRGQQVTLRCSPISGHKSVSWYQQVLGQGPQFIFQYYEKEERGRGNFPDRFSARQFPNYSSELNVNALLLGDSALYLCASSLGSDSYEQYFGPGTRLTVT.

This chain connects TRBV2 to TRBJ1-2, with a weak D call TRBD1 (5 bases). The germline V gene has CDR1 SNHLY and CDR2 FYNNEI. The CDR3 covers 14 residues. V was cut by 5 bases and J by 8 bases, with 18 bases left in between. This chain's CDR3 is CASSLGGGLGGYTF. CDR3 nucleotides: TGTGCCAGCAGTTTGGGCGGGGGATTAGGGGGCTACACCTTC.

This chain uses TRBV18 with TRBJ1-2; tentative D call: TRBD1 (6 bases). V was clipped by 2 bases and J by 4 bases, with 11 bases between them. The germline V gene encodes CDR1 KGHSH and CDR2 LQKENI. The CDR3 loop spans 14 amino acids. DNA of the CDR3: TGTGCCAGCTCACCATCTTCAGGGGTCTATGGCTACACCTTC. It codes for CASSPSSGVYGYTF.

The chain links TRBV11-2 to TRBJ2-7; unclear D gene. The germline CDR1 and CDR2 sequences are SGHAT and FQNNGV. The CDR3 extends over 13 amino acids. V was shortened by 5 bases and J by 3 bases, with 11 bases between the two germline ends. The chain's CDR3 is CASSLSVRYEQYF. CDR3 coding DNA: TGTGCCAGCAGCCTTTCAGTTCGCTACGAGCAGTACTTC.

The sample holds one count of this clone. This rearrangement joins TRBV7-2 to TRBJ2-1; the match to TRBD1 covers 9 bases. Germline V gene sequence: CDR1 SGHTA, CDR2 FQGNSA. V dropped 2 bases and J dropped 0; count of bases not matched to a gene: 8. CDR3 length: 18 amino acids. The CDR3 spells CASSLRTGDLSSYNEQFF. For the CDR3, the DNA is TGTGCCAGCAGCTTAAGGACAGGGGATTTGAGCTCCTACAATGAGCAGTTCTTC.